The next 17 T cell receptor beta chains were all read from a single sample in a study of blood T cell repertoires in COVID-19. TCRdb's copy holds only in-frame clones and misses some; the assay was immunoSEQ multiplex PCR. Of approximately 130,000 clones listed, 75% to 90% are singletons. The specimen was peripheral blood. The receptors were sampled from a human donor in a cohort sampled during active COVID-19.

CDR3 in amino acids: CASSRQGVDYGYTF. As DNA, the CDR3 is TGTGCCAGCAGCCGCCAGGGGGTGGACTATGGCTACACCTTC. The V call is TRBV27, the J call TRBJ1-2; 7 bases line up with TRBD1. Germline V gene sequence: CDR1 MNHEY, CDR2 SMNVEV (reference sequence). The CDR3 covers 14 residues. V shed 6 bases and J 3 bases; nucleotides not matched to a gene: 7.

CDR3 DNA sequence: TGCGCCAGCAGCTCTGAGATTGCAGGGTTCGCGGTGAAGACACCCCTCCACTTT. It specifies CASSSEIAGFAVKTPLHF. The V call is TRBV5-1, the J call TRBJ1-6, with D possibly TRBD1 on 5 matching bases. The CDR3 totals 18 residues. The germline V gene encodes CDR1 SGHRS and CDR2 YFSETQ. V dropped 3 bases and J dropped 11 bases, with 27 bases sitting between them.

The CDR3 DNA reads TGTGCCAGCAGTGAAGTGGGGACAGCAAATGAAAAACTGTTTTTT. Its translation: CASSEVGTANEKLFF. V gene TRBV6-1 combines with J gene TRBJ1-4; 7 bases agree with TRBD1. Trimming cost V 1 base and J 5 bases; bases outside gene matches: 4. The CDR3 is 15 residues long. Germline assignment: CDR1 MNHNS and CDR2 SASEGT.

The genes are TRBV6-6 and TRBJ1-2, with D possibly being TRBD1 (5 bases). The CDR3 is made up of 13 amino acids. Germline CDR1 MNHNY, CDR2 SVGAGI (reference sequence). The V and J ends lost 10 bases and 4 bases respectively, with 16 bases between them. CDR3 in DNA: TGTGCCATCGAGCGGGGGAAGAGCTATGGCTACACCTTC. It specifies CAIERGKSYGYTF.

The rearrangement uses TRBV9 and TRBJ1-2; D is undetermined. With 4 bases removed from V and 0 bases from J, the gap between germline ends came to 13 bases. Germline values: CDR1 SGDLS, CDR2 YYNGEE. The CDR3 is 15 residues long. The CDR3 DNA reads TGTGCCAGCAGCCCGAACCGGGTACCTAACTATGGCTACACCTTC. Translation gives CASSPNRVPNYGYTF. The full variable domain, completed using reference TRBV9 and TRBJ1-2, is DSGVTQTPKHLITATGQRVTLRCSPRSGDLSVYWYQQSLDQGLQFLIQYYNGEERAKGNILERFSAQQFPDLHSELNLSSLELGDSALYFCASSPNRVPNYGYTFGSGTRLTVV.

V usage is TRBV19 and J usage is TRBJ1-1; TRBD1 matches 7 bases. Germline V gives CDR1 LNHDA, CDR2 SQIVND (reference sequence). The CDR3 runs to 14 residues. J was trimmed by 4 bases and V by 5 bases; bases with no gene match: 7. The CDR3 DNA reads as TGTGCCAGTAGTGCTCACAGGGGAGTCACTGAAGCTTTCTTT. This codes for CASSAHRGVTEAFF.

This rearrangement joins TRBV6-5 to TRBJ1-4, with a possible D match to TRBD1 (6 bases). Germline V lookup: CDR1 MNHEY, CDR2 SVGAGI. The CDR3 contains 11 residues. V lost 5 bases, J lost 14 bases, and 12 bases lay in between. The CDR3 DNA reads as TGTGCCAGCAGTAAGGGGGTAGAGCTGTTTTTT. This sequence encodes CASSKGVELFF.

V gene TRBV9 combines with J gene TRBJ2-3, with 12 bases matching TRBD2. This CDR3 has 19 residues. With V trimmed by 1 base and J by 3 bases, 12 bases remained unmatched. Germline CDR1 reads SGDLS; CDR2 reads YYNGEE. CDR3 sequence reads: CASSVPSIPTSGRTDTQYF. The CDR3 DNA is TGTGCCAGCAGCGTACCTTCAATTCCGACTAGCGGGAGAACAGATACGCAGTATTTT.

This chain links TRBV24-1 with TRBJ2-2, with D possibly being TRBD2 (5 bases). With 3 bases removed from V and 3 bases from J, the gap between germline ends came to 10 bases. Germline CDR1 KGHDR, CDR2 SFDVKD. The CDR3 has 15 residues. The CDR3 nucleotides read TGTGCCACCAGTGATGAGGGTCTTTACACCGGGGAGCTGTTTTTT. Encoded protein: CATSDEGLYTGELFF.

The CDR3 DNA reads TGTGCCAGCACCCCTGCCACCGGTGGCACTGAAGCTTTCTTT. It yields the protein CASTPATGGTEAFF. The chain links TRBV6-6 to TRBJ1-1; no clear D. CDR3 size: 14 residues. The V end was cut by 7 bases, the J end by 4 bases, with 16 bases between. The germline V gene has CDR1 MNHNY and CDR2 SVGAGI (reference sequence).

This clone came up once. The chain is built from TRBV19 and TRBJ2-7; D not certain. Germline CDR1 is LNHDA and CDR2 is SQIVND (reference sequence). The CDR3 contains 13 residues. Deletions cut 5 bases from V and 3 bases from J, with 11 bases between. The CDR3 DNA sequence: TGTGCCAGTAGTTTAGTGCCAGACTACGAGCAGTACTTC. It specifies CASSLVPDYEQYF.

The chain joins TRBV29-1 to TRBJ1-2; the match to TRBD1 covers 7 bases. The CDR3 consists of 13 residues. V shed 2 bases, J shed 8 bases, and the junction held 8 bases outside the gene matches. Germline V gene data show CDR1 as SQVTM and CDR2 as ANQGSEA. The CDR3 DNA sequence: TGCAGCGTTGAATCCGACAGGGTCCGCGGCTACACCTTC. It translates to CSVESDRVRGYTF.

This chain connects TRBV19 to TRBJ1-1; 9 bases fit TRBD1. Germline CDR1 and CDR2: LNHDA and SQIVND (reference sequence). The junction had 9 bases not matched to a gene; V was cut back by 9 bases and J by 4 bases. The CDR3 has 14 amino acids. CDR3 nucleotide sequence: TGTGCCAGCCACACGTGGACAGGGGCCACTGAAGCTTTCTTT. This translates into CASHTWTGATEAFF.

The genes are TRBV25-1 and TRBJ2-1, with 7 positions matching TRBD1. V trimming: 5 bases; J trimming: 9 bases; junction bases outside the gene matches: 10. Per germline, CDR1 MGHDK and CDR2 SYGVNS. This CDR3 has 14 residues. CDR3 DNA sequence: TGTGCCAGCAGTTTAGGGGGCTCGTTTGCTGAGCAGTTCTTC. Encoded protein: CASSLGGSFAEQFF.

This clone was seen more than once but under ten times. The V call is TRBV2, the J call TRBJ1-2; 8 bases line up with TRBD1. The CDR3 has 15 amino acids. The J segment lost 9 bases and the V segment lost 4 bases, leaving 13 bases of the junction unmatched. Germline V lookup: CDR1 SNHLY, CDR2 FYNNEI. CDR3 residues: CASSGGPLTGASYTF. Here the CDR3 DNA reads TGTGCCAGCAGTGGAGGACCCTTGACAGGGGCGAGCTACACCTTC.

The rearrangement links TRBV30 to TRBJ1-5; 7 positions match TRBD1. The CDR3 is 14 residues long. With 4 bases clipped from V and 4 bases from J, the junction kept 7 bases outside the gene matches. Germline values: CDR1 GTSNPN, CDR2 SVGIG (reference sequence). This CDR3 reads CAWTGDRKNQPQHF. In DNA, the CDR3 is TGTGCCTGGACGGGGGACAGAAAGAATCAGCCCCAGCATTTT.

This chain uses TRBV14 with TRBJ2-1; D remains unclear. Germline V CDR1 and CDR2: SGHDN, FVKESK. The CDR3 sequence is 16 residues long. Trimming took off 1 base at V and 0 bases at J, with 10 bases between the two ends. CDR3 DNA sequence: TGTGCCAGCAGCCAAGTAGATTTGAGCTCCTACAATGAGCAGTTCTTC. This translates into CASSQVDLSSYNEQFF.